The subject of this entry is one T cell receptor (beta chain). The target antigen is unknown. The data are from a study of T cell responses to AZD1222 COVID-19 vaccine. Overall study results and limits: Nearly half of spike-specific TCRs reportedly go after variant regions that carry no mutations. Dominant CD4 TCR responses targeted spike regions 160-218 and 743-854. White British people made up most donors, females outnumbered males, and clonal diversity was possibly underestimated.

Clones were sequenced by immunoSEQ multiplex PCR, and TCRdb holds only the in-frame ones, with some missing. The sample has about 120,000 clones, 92% seen once. Per the germline V gene, CDR1 is SEHNR and CDR2 is FQNEAQ (reference sequence). Trimming took 5 bases from V and 10 from J; bases not matched to a gene: 3. The CDR3 is 11 amino acids. Whether given at about 4 or about 12 weeks, second doses were pooled. This sequence joins TRBV7-9 and TRBJ2-7, with 9 bases fitting TRBD2. The clonotype originates from an adult who received the AZD1222 COVID-19 vaccine. The sequencing here drew on peripheral blood, taken 28 days after the second AZD1222 dose. CDR3 loop: CASSGGTSQYF. The CDR3 DNA reads as TGTGCCAGCAGCGGAGGGACTAGCCAGTACTTC.